A selection of T cell receptor beta chains follows, all from one sample in a study of identical twins. TCRdb independently ran MiXCR on the 5' RACE reads; one entry per CDR3 protein. The repertoire holds some 500,000 distinct CDR3 sequences, around a tenth seen once, with around 3.2% in the top ten. This same sample was also taken into another study, of yellow fever vaccine responses in identical twins.

The sample was PBMCs. All receptors come from a woman younger than 30 in good health. The conserved cysteine and the conserved F or W are not part of the CDR3 here. Clone size is not always given. Where it is, it says once, few, many or a class for expanded clones.

clone_size v_call cdr3_aa
. TRBV11-2 ASSLEFDSYNEQF
many TRBV28 ASSLLTVNTEAF
. TRBV20-1 SARIPPLTLYNEQF
many TRBV5-1 ASSQTGAEETQY
many TRBV5-6 ASSSGQGRLLDQPQH
. TRBV27 ASRPGLTNTGELF
few TRBV7-9 ASSPSRHSSYEQY
. TRBV6-2/TRBV6-3 ASSYSGTADYEQY
many TRBV11-2 ASSRPREHPPSSGANVLT
. TRBV5-6 ASSLTLRRRGGEQY
many TRBV12-3/TRBV12-4 ASSLDRGGVQPQH
few TRBV10-3 AISESTRVPYNEQF
few TRBV7-9 ASSRGELQETQY
. TRBV18 ASSPGTPMGETQY
. TRBV15 ATRTSGNSETQY
few TRBV29-1 SVVPFRAASYEQY
. TRBV5-1 ASSSRQRGQNTEAF
few TRBV14 ASSPVDVAKNIQY
few TRBV27 ASSLGAEGGDEQF
many TRBV6-2/TRBV6-3 ASSYRTNEQF
few TRBV18 ASSPPIIQGYEQY